This section outlines one T cell receptor (beta chain) sequence together with its context. Sequenced by immunoSEQ multiplex PCR; TCRdb stores in-frame clones only, minus some. The sample carries around 57,000 clones, more than 65% recorded once. This sample was taken from a study of OX40 agonist ivuxolimab in advanced cancers. Overall study context: An agonistic human IgG2 monoclonal antibody against OX40 (CD134) was given. At doses from 0.01 to 10 mg/kg, patients were given intravenous ivuxolimab every 2 weeks. A partial response was reached by three patients: one with hepatocellular carcinoma and two with cutaneous melanoma. Each dose-escalation patient presented with hepatocellular carcinoma, melanoma, renal cell or head and neck cancer.

CDR3 length: 14 residues. Germline V gene lookup returns CDR1 SQVTM and CDR2 ANQGSEA. V lost 1 base to trimming and J lost 5 bases; unmatched junction nucleotides: 7. Sequenced material: CD4+ or CD8+ T cells sorted from blood, taken in a trial of the OX40 agonist ivuxolimab. This chain connects TRBV29-1 to TRBJ2-5; 7 bases are a match to TRBD2. The clonotype comes from an adult with an advanced solid tumor such as melanoma, head and neck, liver or kidney cancer. CDR3 sequence: CSVEGSGAVETQYF. The CDR3 DNA reads as TGCAGCGTTGAAGGCAGCGGGGCTGTGGAGACCCAGTACTTC. Combining the CDR3 with reference TRBV29-1 and TRBJ2-5 gives the whole variable domain SAVISQKPSRDICQRGTSLTIQCQVDSQVTMMFWYRQQPGQSLTLIATANQGSEATYESGFVIDKFPISRPNLTFSTLTVSNMSPEDSSIYLCSVEGSGAVETQYFGPGTRLLVL.